This TCR beta chain was recovered during a study of molecular identifiers for immune sequencing clone quantification. One entry per CDR3 protein results from TCRdb running MiXCR on the PCR reads. Of some 320,000 distinct CDR3 sequences listed, roughly a fifth are singletons. Study-level results: The share of molecules held by clones above 20 RNA copies was over 98% in effector cells and under 1% in naive cells.

This clonotype came up a few times. Its matching antigen is unknown. The CDR3 covers 18 residues. Trimming stripped 1 base from V and 0 bases from J, with 16 bases between. Germline-derived CDR1 and CDR2 are SEHNR and FQNEAQ (reference sequence). The sequence was obtained from a human donor in good health. Some libraries in this study had Jurkat cell RNA spiked in. Sequencing was performed on naive CD8+ T cells from blood, with Jurkat cell RNA spiked in. Subset described: FACS-sorted CD8+CD4-CCR7+CD45RA+ naive T cells. V usage is TRBV7-9 and J usage is TRBJ1-5; weak D call: TRBD1 (5 bases). CDR3 protein: CASSLGPGQGISNQPQHF. In DNA, the CDR3 is TGTGCCAGCAGCTTAGGCCCCGGACAAGGGATTAGCAATCAGCCCCAGCATTTT.